This TCR beta chain was observed in a study of cytomegalovirus exposure and HLA in healthy donors. Background on the study: Per a later analysis, the roughly 670 first-cohort and approximately 120 validation repertoires shared one platform.

The data were produced by immunoSEQ multiplex PCR, yet TCRdb's version contains in-frame clones alone and is incomplete. Of about 160,000 clones in the sample, roughly 90% were seen once. V lost 6 bases, J lost 5 bases, and 11 bases lay in between. Germline CDR1 SGHTA, CDR2 FQGTGA. The CDR3 totals 12 residues. Material for sequencing was PBMCs. V gene TRBV7-3 combines with J gene TRBJ2-7; D ambiguous. The receptor's source is a man aged 18 to 30 in good health and CMV-seropositive. The CDR3 DNA follows: TGTGCCAGCAGTCCCGGTGCGAACGAGCAGTACTTC. Translated, it gives CASSPGANEQYF.